This paragraph covers one TCR beta chain sequence. The antigen is unknown. CDR3 length equals 14 residues. Germline V gene sequence: CDR1 MNHEY, CDR2 SMNVEV (reference sequence). V lost 5 bases, J lost 0 bases, and 2 bases stayed unmatched. This sample was taken from a study of OX40 agonist ivuxolimab in advanced cancers. Study details: A mean age of approximately 58 years, range roughly 23 to 79, was recorded, and approximately 79% were male. Study findings and constraints: Antigens targeted by the expanded peripheral T cells were not determined. CD8+ T cells averaged more expanded clones than CD4+.

This table comes from immunoSEQ multiplex PCR, and its TCRdb copy is limited to in-frame clones, with some not included. The table includes about 70,000 clones, about 73% detected once. This sample comprised CD4+ or CD8+ T cells sorted from blood, obtained in a trial of the OX40 agonist ivuxolimab. The sequence came from an adult with an advanced solid tumor such as melanoma, head and neck, liver or kidney cancer. The chain joins TRBV27 to TRBJ2-3; 7 positions match TRBD1. Here the CDR3 reads CASSKQGSTDTQYF. The CDR3 nucleotides are TGTGCCAGCAGTAAACAGGGGAGCACAGATACGCAGTATTTT.